This T cell receptor beta chain was retrieved from a study of CD8 T cells in Susac syndrome. About the study: Sequencing included Susac syndrome patients, roughly six of them with active disease and roughly eight in remission.

Random hexamers served to reverse transcribe roughly 0.45 to 1 ug RNA. Multiplex immunoSEQ PCR targeted 54 Vbeta and 13 Jbeta TCR beta segments. TCRdb passed the immunoSEQ multiplex PCR reads through MiXCR, listing each CDR3 protein once. The data contain roughly 160,000 distinct CDR3 sequences, more than 95% of them singletons. This CDR3 has 13 residues. The ends lost 4 bases at V and 10 bases at J; junction bases unmatched: 7. The germline CDR1 and CDR2 sequences are SGHDN and FVKESK. TCR beta sequencing was performed on blood CD8+ and CD4+ T cells. The chain links TRBV14 to TRBJ2-1, with TRBD1 identical over 7 bases. This TCR was sampled from a human donor with Susac syndrome. Sequencing was carried out using CD4+ T cells from PBMCs. CDR3 in amino acids: CASSLYNRGEQFF. CDR3 DNA sequence: TGTGCCAGCAGCCTTTACAACAGGGGAGAGCAGTTCTTC.